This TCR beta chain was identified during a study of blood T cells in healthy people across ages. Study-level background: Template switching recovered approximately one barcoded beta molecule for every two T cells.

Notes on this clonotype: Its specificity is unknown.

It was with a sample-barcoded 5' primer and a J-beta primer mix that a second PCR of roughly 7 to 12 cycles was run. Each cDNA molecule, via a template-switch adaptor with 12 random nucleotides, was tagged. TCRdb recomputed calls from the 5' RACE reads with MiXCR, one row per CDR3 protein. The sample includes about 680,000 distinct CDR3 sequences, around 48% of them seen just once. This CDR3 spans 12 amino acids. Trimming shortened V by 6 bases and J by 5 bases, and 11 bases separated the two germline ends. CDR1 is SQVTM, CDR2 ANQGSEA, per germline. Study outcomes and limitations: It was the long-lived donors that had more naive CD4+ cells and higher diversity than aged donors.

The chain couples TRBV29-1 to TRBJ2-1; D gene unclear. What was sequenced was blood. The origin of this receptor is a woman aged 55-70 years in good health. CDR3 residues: CSVLRANNEQFF. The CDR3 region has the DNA TGCAGCGTCCTCCGGGCCAACAATGAGCAGTTCTTC.